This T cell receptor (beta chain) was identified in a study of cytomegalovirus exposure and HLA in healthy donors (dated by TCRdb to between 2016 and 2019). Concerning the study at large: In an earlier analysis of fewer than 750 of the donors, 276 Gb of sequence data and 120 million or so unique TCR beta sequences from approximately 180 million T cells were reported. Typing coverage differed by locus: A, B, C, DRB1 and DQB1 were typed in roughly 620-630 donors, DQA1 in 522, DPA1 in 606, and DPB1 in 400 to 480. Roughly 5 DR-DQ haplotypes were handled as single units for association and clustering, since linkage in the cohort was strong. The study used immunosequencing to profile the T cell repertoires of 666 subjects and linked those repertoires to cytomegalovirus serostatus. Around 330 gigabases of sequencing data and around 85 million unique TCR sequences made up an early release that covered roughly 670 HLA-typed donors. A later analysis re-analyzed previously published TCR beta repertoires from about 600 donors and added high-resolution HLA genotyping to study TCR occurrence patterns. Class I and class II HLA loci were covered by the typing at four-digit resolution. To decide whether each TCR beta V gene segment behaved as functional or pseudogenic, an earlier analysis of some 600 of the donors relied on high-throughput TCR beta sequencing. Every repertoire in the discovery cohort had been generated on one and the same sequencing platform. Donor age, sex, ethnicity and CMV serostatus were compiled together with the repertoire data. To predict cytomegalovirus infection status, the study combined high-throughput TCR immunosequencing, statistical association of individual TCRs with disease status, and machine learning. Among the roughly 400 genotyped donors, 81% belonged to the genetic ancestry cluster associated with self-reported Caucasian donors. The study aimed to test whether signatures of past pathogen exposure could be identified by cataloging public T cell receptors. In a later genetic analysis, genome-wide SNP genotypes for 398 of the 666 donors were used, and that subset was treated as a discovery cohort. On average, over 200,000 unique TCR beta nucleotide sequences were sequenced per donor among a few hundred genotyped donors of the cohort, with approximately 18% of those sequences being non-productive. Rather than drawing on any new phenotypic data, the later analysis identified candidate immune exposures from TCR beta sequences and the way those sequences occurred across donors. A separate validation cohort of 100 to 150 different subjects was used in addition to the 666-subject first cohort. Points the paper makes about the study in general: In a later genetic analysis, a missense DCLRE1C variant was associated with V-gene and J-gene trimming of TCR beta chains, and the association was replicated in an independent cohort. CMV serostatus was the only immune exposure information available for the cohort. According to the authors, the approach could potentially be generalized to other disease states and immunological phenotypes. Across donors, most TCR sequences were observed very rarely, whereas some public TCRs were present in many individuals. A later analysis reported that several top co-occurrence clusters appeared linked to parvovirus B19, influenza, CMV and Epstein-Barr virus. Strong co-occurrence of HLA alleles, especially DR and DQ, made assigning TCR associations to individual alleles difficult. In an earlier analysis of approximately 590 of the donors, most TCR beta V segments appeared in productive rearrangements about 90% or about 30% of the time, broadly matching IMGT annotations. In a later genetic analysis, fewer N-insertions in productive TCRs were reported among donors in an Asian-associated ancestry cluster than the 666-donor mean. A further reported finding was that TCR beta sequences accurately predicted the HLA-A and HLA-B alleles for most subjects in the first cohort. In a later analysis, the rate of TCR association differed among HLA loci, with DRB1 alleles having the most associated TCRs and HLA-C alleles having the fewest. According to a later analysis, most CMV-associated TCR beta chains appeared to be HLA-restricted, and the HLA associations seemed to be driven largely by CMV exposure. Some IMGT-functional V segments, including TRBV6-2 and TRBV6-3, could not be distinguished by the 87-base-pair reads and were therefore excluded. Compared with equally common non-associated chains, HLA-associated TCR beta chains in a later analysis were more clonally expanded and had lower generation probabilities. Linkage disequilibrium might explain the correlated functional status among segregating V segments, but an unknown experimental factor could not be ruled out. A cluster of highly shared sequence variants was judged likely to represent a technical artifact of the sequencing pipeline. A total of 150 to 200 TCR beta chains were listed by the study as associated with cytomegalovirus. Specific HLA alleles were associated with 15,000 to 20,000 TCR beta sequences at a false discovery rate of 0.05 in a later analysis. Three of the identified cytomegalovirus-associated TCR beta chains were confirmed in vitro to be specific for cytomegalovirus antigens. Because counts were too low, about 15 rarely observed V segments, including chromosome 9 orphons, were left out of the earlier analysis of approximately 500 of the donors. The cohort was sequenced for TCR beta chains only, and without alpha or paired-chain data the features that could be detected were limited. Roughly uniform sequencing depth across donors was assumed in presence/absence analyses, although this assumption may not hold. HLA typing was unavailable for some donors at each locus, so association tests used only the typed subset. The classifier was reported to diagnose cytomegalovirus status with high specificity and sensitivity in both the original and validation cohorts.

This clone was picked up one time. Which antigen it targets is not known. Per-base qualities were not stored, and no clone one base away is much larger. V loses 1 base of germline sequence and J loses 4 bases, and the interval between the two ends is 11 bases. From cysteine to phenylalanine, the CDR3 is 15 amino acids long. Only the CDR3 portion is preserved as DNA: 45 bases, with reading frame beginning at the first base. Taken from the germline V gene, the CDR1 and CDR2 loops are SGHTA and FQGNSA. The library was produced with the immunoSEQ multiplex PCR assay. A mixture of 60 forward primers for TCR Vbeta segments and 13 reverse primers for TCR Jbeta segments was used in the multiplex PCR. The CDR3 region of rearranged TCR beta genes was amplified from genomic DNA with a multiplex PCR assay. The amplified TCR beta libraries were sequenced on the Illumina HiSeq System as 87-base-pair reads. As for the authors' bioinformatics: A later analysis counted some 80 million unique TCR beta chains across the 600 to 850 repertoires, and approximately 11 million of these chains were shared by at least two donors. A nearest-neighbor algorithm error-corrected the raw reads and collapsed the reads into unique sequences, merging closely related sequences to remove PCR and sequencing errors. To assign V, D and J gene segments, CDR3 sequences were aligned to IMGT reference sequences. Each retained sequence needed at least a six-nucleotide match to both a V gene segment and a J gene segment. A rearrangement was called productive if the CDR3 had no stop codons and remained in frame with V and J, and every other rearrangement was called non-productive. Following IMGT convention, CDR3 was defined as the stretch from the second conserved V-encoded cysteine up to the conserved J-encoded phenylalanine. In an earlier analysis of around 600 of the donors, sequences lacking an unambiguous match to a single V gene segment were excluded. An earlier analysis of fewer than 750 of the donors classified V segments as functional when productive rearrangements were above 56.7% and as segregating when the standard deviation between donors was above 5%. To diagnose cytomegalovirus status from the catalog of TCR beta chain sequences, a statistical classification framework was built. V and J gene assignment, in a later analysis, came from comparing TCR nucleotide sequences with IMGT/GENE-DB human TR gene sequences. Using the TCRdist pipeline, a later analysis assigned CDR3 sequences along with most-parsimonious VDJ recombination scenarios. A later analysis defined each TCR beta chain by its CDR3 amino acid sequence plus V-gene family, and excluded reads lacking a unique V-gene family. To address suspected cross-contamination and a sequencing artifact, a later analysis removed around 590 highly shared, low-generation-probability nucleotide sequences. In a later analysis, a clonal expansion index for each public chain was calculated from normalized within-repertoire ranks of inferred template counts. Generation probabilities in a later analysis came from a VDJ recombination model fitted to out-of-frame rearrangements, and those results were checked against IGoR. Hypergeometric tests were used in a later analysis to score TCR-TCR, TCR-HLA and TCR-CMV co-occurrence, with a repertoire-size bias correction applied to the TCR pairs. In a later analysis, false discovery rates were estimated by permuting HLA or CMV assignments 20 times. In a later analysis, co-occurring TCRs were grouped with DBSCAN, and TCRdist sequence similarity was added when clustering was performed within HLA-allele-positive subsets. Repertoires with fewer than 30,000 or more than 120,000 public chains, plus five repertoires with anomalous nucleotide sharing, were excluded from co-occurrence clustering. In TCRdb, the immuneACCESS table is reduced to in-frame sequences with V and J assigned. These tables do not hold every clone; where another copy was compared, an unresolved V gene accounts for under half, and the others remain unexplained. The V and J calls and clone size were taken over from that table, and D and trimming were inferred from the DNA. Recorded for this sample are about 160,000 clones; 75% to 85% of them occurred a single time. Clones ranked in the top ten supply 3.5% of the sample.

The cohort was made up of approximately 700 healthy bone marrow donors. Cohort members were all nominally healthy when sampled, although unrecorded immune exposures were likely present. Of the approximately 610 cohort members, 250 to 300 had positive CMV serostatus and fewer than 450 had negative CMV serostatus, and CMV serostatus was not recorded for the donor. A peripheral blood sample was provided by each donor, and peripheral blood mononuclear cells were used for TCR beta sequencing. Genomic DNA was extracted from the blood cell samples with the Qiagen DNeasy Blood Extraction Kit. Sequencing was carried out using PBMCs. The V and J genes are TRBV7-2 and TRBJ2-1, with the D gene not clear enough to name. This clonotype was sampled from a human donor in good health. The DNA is TGTGCCAGCAGCTTAGTGGTCGGTAGATACAATGAGCAGTTCTTC. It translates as CASSLVVGRYNEQFF.